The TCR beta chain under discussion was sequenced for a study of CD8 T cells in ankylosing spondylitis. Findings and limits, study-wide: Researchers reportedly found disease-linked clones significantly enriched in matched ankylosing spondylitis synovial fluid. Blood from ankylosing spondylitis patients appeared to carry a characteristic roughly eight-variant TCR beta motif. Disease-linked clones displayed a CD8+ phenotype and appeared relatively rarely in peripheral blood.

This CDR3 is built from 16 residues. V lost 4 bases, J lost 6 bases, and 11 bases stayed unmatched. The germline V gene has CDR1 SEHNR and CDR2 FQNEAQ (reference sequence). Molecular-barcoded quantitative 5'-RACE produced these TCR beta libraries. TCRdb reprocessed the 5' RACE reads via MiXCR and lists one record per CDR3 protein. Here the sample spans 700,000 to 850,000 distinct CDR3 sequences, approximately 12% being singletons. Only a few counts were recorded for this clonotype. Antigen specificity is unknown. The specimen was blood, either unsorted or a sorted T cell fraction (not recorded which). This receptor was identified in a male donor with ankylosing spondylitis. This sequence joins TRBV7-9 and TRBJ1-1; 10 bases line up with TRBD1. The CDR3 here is CASSSDEGQGRAEAFF. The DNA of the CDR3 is TGTGCCAGCAGCTCAGATGAGGGACAGGGGAGGGCTGAAGCTTTCTTT.